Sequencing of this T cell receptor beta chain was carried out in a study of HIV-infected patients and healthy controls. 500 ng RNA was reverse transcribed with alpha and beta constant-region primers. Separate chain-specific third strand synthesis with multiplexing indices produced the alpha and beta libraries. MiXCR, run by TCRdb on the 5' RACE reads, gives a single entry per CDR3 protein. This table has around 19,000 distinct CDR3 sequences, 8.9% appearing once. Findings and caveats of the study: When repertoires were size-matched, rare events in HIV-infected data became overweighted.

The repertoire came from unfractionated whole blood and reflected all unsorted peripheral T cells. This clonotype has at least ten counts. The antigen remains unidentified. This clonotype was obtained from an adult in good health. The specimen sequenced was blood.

For the CDR3, the DNA is TGTGCCAGCAGCCAAGCGGGGACTAGCGGGAACACAGATACGCAGTATTTT. Translating gives CASSQAGTSGNTDTQYF. This chain uses TRBV4-2 with TRBJ2-3, with 13 nucleotides matching TRBD2. This CDR3 comprises 17 residues. The J segment lost 2 bases and the V segment lost 1 base, leaving 3 bases of the junction unmatched. Germline assignment: CDR1 LGHNA and CDR2 YNFKEQ.